These 10 T cell receptor beta chains originate from one sample sequenced in a study of shared T cell receptors in the human thymus. Generated by immunoSEQ multiplex PCR, the TCRdb table keeps only in-frame clones and is missing some. Seen here are 540,000 or so clones, more than 75% observed once, and the top ten hold around 0.013%. The sample was also reused in another study, on human thymus T cells.

Input material: thymocytes. Receptor source: a boy under two years old with a congenital heart defect.

This clone was detected a few times. The chain employs TRBV5-8 and TRBJ2-7; D may be TRBD1 (5 bases). Germline-derived CDR1 and CDR2 are SGHTS and YDEGEE. V was trimmed by 0 bases and J by 6 bases, leaving 13 bases between them. This CDR3 spans 14 amino acids. CDR3 DNA sequence: TGTGCCAGCAGCTTGGTGATAGTTGGGGCCGAGCAGTACTTC. Translation: CASSLVIVGAEQYF.

The rearrangement joins TRBV6-4 to TRBJ1-2; 9 nucleotides agree with TRBD1. V trimming: 7 bases; J trimming: 4 bases; junction bases outside the gene matches: 4. The CDR3 consists of 13 residues. The germline CDR1 and CDR2 sequences are MRHNA and SNTAGT. The CDR3 is CASMGGQGYGYTF. In DNA, the CDR3 is TGTGCCAGCATGGGGGGACAGGGCTATGGCTACACCTTC.

The CDR3 DNA sequence: TGTGCCAGCAGCCGACTAGGAGGGTCCTACGAGCAGTACTTC. Its translation: CASSRLGGSYEQYF. The genes are TRBV11-2 and TRBJ2-7, with D tentatively TRBD2 (6 bases). The CDR3 is made up of 14 amino acids. The V and J ends lost 5 bases and 1 base respectively, with 12 bases between them. The V gene's germline CDR1 is SGHAT and CDR2 FQNNGV.

The J gene is TRBJ1-5, the V gene TRBV18; 10 nucleotides agree with TRBD1. The V gene end was trimmed by 3 bases and the J gene end by 0 bases; junction bases not matched to a gene: 14. This CDR3 comprises 20 residues. Germline V lookup: CDR1 KGHSH, CDR2 LQKENI. The CDR3 coding sequence is TGTGCCAGCTCACCGCGACGAGGACAGGGGGTCGAACATAGCAATCAGCCCCAGCATTTT. This gives the protein CASSPRRGQGVEHSNQPQHF.

This rearrangement joins TRBV4-1 to TRBJ2-5; TRBD2 agrees at 12 bases. Germline CDR1 and CDR2: MGHRA and YSYEKL. The length of the CDR3 is 17 residues. With V trimmed by 1 base and J by 4 bases, 7 bases remained unmatched. In DNA, the CDR3 is TGCGCCAGCAGCCAAGTTCCCGGACTAGCGGGACGAGAGACCCAGTACTTC. Residues: CASSQVPGLAGRETQYF.

This chain joins TRBV5-1 and TRBJ1-1; D not certain. V shed 0 bases and J shed 0 bases, with 6 bases lying between them. This CDR3 is 14 amino acids long. From germline, CDR1 is SGHRS and CDR2 YFSETQ. For the CDR3, the DNA is TGCGCCAGCAGCTTGGCTTCGTTGAACACTGAAGCTTTCTTT. Translated, it gives CASSLASLNTEAFF.

The V call is TRBV30, the J call TRBJ2-5, with TRBD2 matching over 7 bases. From germline, CDR1 is GTSNPN and CDR2 SVGIG (reference sequence). The CDR3 sequence is 15 residues long. J gave up 2 bases and V 5 bases, and 11 bases lay outside the gene matches. The DNA of the CDR3 is TGTGCCTGGGATACTCTTAGCGGGTCACAAGAGACCCAGTACTTC. Protein product: CAWDTLSGSQETQYF.

This clone has only a few counts. The chain joins TRBV18 to TRBJ2-7; 7 bases agree with TRBD2. This CDR3 has 16 residues. Per germline, CDR1 KGHSH and CDR2 LQKENI. The V and J ends lost 3 bases and 7 bases, in that order; junction bases with no gene match: 15. In DNA, the CDR3 is TGTGCCAGCTCACCCCCGTTGGGGGGAGGGCCCGGTGAGCAGTACTTC. It translates to CASSPPLGGGPGEQYF.

V is TRBV19 and J is TRBJ2-7, with 9 bases lining up with TRBD2. V was pared by 5 bases and J by 3 bases, with 8 bases of the junction left unmatched. The CDR3 has 15 residues. Per the germline V gene, CDR1 is LNHDA and CDR2 is SQIVND (reference sequence). CDR3 residues: CASSPLGGRGYEQYF. CDR3 bases: TGTGCCAGTAGTCCCCTCGGCGGGAGGGGCTACGAGCAGTACTTC. The full variable domain, completed using reference TRBV19 and TRBJ2-7, is DGGITQSPKYLFRKEGQNVTLSCEQNLNHDAMYWYRQDPGQGLRLIYYSQIVNDFQKGDIAEGYSVSREKKESFPLTVTSAQKNPTAFYLCASSPLGGRGYEQYFGPGTRLTVT.

The chain combines TRBV4-2 with TRBJ2-3; D gene ambiguous. This CDR3 spans 17 amino acids. V dropped 0 bases and J dropped 0 bases, with 13 bases sitting between them. Germline V gene lookup returns CDR1 LGHNA and CDR2 YNFKEQ. In DNA, the CDR3 is TGTGCCAGCAGCCAAGATAAGGTAGCACAAAGCACAGATACGCAGTATTTT. Translated, it gives CASSQDKVAQSTDTQYF.